The 32 T cell receptor beta chains in this list originate from one sample, sequenced in a study of technical replicates of blood from several donors. Profiled with immunoSEQ multiplex PCR; TCRdb holds only in-frame clones, not every one. The table has about 94,000 clones, around 96% seen once. The specimen sequenced was T cells isolated from PBMCs. The receptors come from a human donor in good health.

The table lists this clone with a count of one. V gene TRBV4-1 combines with J gene TRBJ2-1, with D possibly matching TRBD1 (5 bases). The ends were cut back, 4 bases at V and 11 bases at J, with 24 bases in the middle. The CDR3 runs 16 residues. Germline-derived CDR1 and CDR2 are MGHRA and YSYEKL. The CDR3 here is CASSLTRVLFFYKQFF. The CDR3 DNA reads as TGCGCCAGCAGCCTCACCAGGGTTCTATTTTTTTATAAGCAGTTCTTC.

This clone was detected only once. This chain uses TRBV11-3 with TRBJ2-5, with TRBD2 as a possible D gene (6 bases). The CDR3 runs 14 residues. Germline V gene data show CDR1 as SGHNT and CDR2 as YENEEA. The V end was cut by 4 bases, the J end by 4 bases, with 13 bases between. CDR3 bases: TGTGCCAGCAGCTCGGCCGGGGGTGGAGAGACCCAGTACTTC. This translates into CASSSAGGGETQYF.

The chain is built from TRBV4-1 and TRBJ2-2, with 16 nucleotides matching TRBD2. CDR1 and CDR2 (germline): MGHRA, YSYEKL. This CDR3 region has 18 residues. V gave up 0 bases and J gave up 5 bases; unmatched junction bases: 3. DNA for the CDR3: TGCGCCAGCAGCCAAGAGGGACTAGCGGGGGGGGAAACCGGGGAGCTGTTTTTT. Protein product: CASSQEGLAGGETGELFF.

The chain employs TRBV7-2 and TRBJ2-2; tentatively, D is TRBD2 (6 bases). This CDR3 has 15 amino acids. In germline, CDR1 is SGHTA, CDR2 FQGNSA. V was trimmed by 5 bases and J by 5 bases, leaving 15 bases between them. CDR3 sequence: CASSRGLVDTGELFF. The DNA of the CDR3 is TGTGCCAGCAGCCGGGGGTTAGTAGATACCGGGGAGCTGTTTTTT.

The V call is TRBV6-1, the J call TRBJ1-2, with 7 bases matching TRBD1. Germline trimming cut 6 bases from V and 2 bases from J; bases unmatched to any gene: 6. The CDR3 runs to 14 residues. Germline lookup yields CDR1 MNHNS and CDR2 SASEGT. The CDR3 region is CASSEGTANYGYTF. In DNA, the CDR3 is TGTGCCAGCAGCGAGGGGACAGCCAACTATGGCTACACCTTC.

The chain employs TRBV7-9 and TRBJ1-3; D might be TRBD1 (5 bases). V was clipped by 3 bases and J by 8 bases, with 11 bases between them. The CDR3 consists of 13 residues. Germline-derived CDR1 and CDR2 are SEHNR and FQNEAQ (reference sequence). In nucleotides, the CDR3 is TGTGCCAGCAGCTTCCTGGGGCGCGACACCATATATTTT. It specifies CASSFLGRDTIYF. Full variable domain (remainder filled in from reference TRBV7-9 and TRBJ1-3): DTGVSQNPRHKITKRGQNVTFRCDPISEHNRLYWYRQTLGQGPEFLTYFQNEAQLEKSRLLSDRFSAERPKGSFSTLEIQRTEQGDSAMYLCASSFLGRDTIYFGEGSWLTVV.

The genes are TRBV30 and TRBJ1-1; no reliable D call. Germline V gives CDR1 GTSNPN, CDR2 SVGIG (reference sequence). Trimming took 0 bases from V and 0 from J, leaving 5 bases between them. The CDR3 is 13 amino acids. The CDR3 coding sequence is TGTGCCTGGAGTGTGGCGGTGAACACTGAAGCTTTCTTT. It encodes CAWSVAVNTEAFF.

This CDR3 reads CASSPPSGVLNQPQHF. CDR3 in DNA: TGTGCCAGCTCACCACCATCCGGGGTCCTCAATCAGCCCCAGCATTTT. The chain recombines TRBV18 with TRBJ1-5; no clear D. The CDR3 contains 16 residues. V lost 0 bases, J lost 3 bases, and 12 bases lay in between. Per the germline V gene, CDR1 is KGHSH and CDR2 is LQKENI.

This rearrangement joins TRBV6-1 to TRBJ1-1; D call uncertain. CDR1 is MNHNS and CDR2 is SASEGT in the germline V gene. The V and J ends lost 9 bases and 3 bases respectively, with 11 bases between them. The CDR3 covers 12 residues. The CDR3 sequence: CASEVWDTEAFF. The CDR3, as DNA: TGTGCCAGTGAGGTGTGGGACACTGAAGCTTTCTTT.

Here the CDR3 reads CASSLLSGRDEQFF. The CDR3 nucleotides read TGTGCCAGCAGCTTACTGAGCGGGAGGGATGAGCAGTTCTTC. V usage is TRBV7-9 and J usage is TRBJ2-1; TRBD2 agrees at 10 bases. The germline gives CDR1 SEHNR, CDR2 FQNEAQ (reference sequence). The length of the CDR3 is 14 residues. The junction had 3 bases not matched to a gene; V was cut back by 2 bases and J by 8 bases.

V usage is TRBV6-6 and J usage is TRBJ2-3, with D uncertain. Per the germline V gene, CDR1 is MNHNY and CDR2 is SVGAGI (reference sequence). The V gene lost 2 bases and the J gene lost 3 bases, with 3 bases spanning the gap. The length of the CDR3 is 12 residues. This CDR3 reads CASSYQTDTQYF. The CDR3 region has the DNA TGTGCCAGCAGTTACCAGACAGATACGCAGTATTTT.

This clone was observed once. J is TRBJ2-2 and V is TRBV9; the match to TRBD2 covers 7 bases. J gave up 1 base and V 4 bases, and 16 bases lay outside the gene matches. This CDR3 is built from 19 residues. The V gene's germline CDR1 is SGDLS and CDR2 YYNGEE. The chain's CDR3 is CASSPQVPYGGGNTGELFF. In DNA, the CDR3 is TGTGCCAGCAGCCCCCAGGTACCCTATGGCGGGGGGAACACCGGGGAGCTGTTTTTT.

This clone has just one count. The chain is built from TRBV6-1 and TRBJ2-1; weak D call: TRBD1 (5 bases). The CDR3 has 13 amino acids. Germline V CDR1 and CDR2: MNHNS, SASEGT. Deletions cut 8 bases from V and 7 bases from J, with 15 bases between. For the CDR3, the DNA is TGTGCCAGCGGGGCTTTTGATTGGAATGAGCAGTTCTTC. The encoded protein is CASGAFDWNEQFF.

As concerns this clone: Other DNA sequences of this sample code for an identical CDR3. This rearrangement joins TRBV5-1 to TRBJ1-2; D uncertain. The CDR3 totals 13 residues. Germline V gives CDR1 SGHRS, CDR2 YFSETQ. Trimming took off 1 base at V and 0 bases at J, with 4 bases between the two ends. This CDR3 reads CASSLTANYGYTF. CDR3 sequence (DNA): TGCGCCAGCAGCTTGACTGCTAACTATGGCTACACCTTC.

The rearrangement joins TRBV9 to TRBJ1-5; D is unclear. The CDR3 runs to 14 residues. The ends were cut back, 0 bases at V and 6 bases at J, with 10 bases in the middle. The germline V gene has CDR1 SGDLS and CDR2 YYNGEE. In DNA form, the CDR3 reads TGTGCCAGCAGCGTAGATCAGTATGGTCAGCCCCAGCATTTT. Translating gives CASSVDQYGQPQHF.

This sequence joins TRBV12-2 and TRBJ1-2; the D call in the table, TRBD1, was not verified against the DNA. TRBV12-2 is recorded as a pseudogene. The CDR3 is 14 residues long. CDR3 coding DNA: TGTGCAAGTCGCCTCAGGGGTGAGGACTATGGCTACACCTTC. It translates to CASRLRGEDYGYTF.

CDR3 DNA sequence: TGTGCCAGCAGCTTGTCCGGGACAGGGAGGGGTCAGCCCCAGCATTTT. Residues: CASSLSGTGRGQPQHF. The chain uses TRBV5-5 and TRBJ1-5, with 9 bases aligning to TRBD1. The CDR3 extends over 16 amino acids. Germline V lookup: CDR1 SGHKS, CDR2 YYEKEE (reference sequence). The J segment lost 6 bases and the V segment lost 1 base, leaving 8 bases of the junction unmatched. Full variable domain (rest looked up from reference TRBV5-5 and TRBJ1-5): DAGVTQSPTHLIKTRGQQVTLRCSPISGHKSVSWYQQVLGQGPQFIFQYYEKEERGRGNFPDRFSARQFPNYSSELNVNALLLGDSALYLCASSLSGTGRGQPQHFGDGTRLSIL.

J is TRBJ2-7 and V is TRBV29-1; the D gene is possibly TRBD1 (5 bases). Germline V gives CDR1 SQVTM, CDR2 ANQGSEA. Trimming stripped 4 bases from V and 4 bases from J, with 14 bases between. The CDR3 totals 13 residues. The CDR3 coding sequence is TGCAGCGTTGCTTATCGACAGAAATACGAGCAGTACTTC. Amino acids: CSVAYRQKYEQYF.

The rearrangement uses TRBV7-3 and TRBJ2-5; D is possibly TRBD2 (5 bases). The germline V and J ends were trimmed by 0 bases and 3 bases, with 11 bases remaining between them. Germline CDR1 SGHTA, CDR2 FQGTGA. The CDR3 totals 15 residues. CDR3 sequence (DNA): TGTGCCAGCAGCTTAACGGGCCTAGCCAAAGAGACCCAGTACTTC. Protein sequence: CASSLTGLAKETQYF.

This chain connects TRBV4-1 to TRBJ2-7; TRBD2 is a possible D gene (5 bases). Germline loops: CDR1 MGHRA, CDR2 YSYEKL. The CDR3 extends over 14 amino acids. V shed 0 bases and J shed 3 bases, with 9 bases lying between them. The CDR3: CASSQDLGSYEQYF. CDR3 nucleotides: TGCGCCAGCAGCCAAGATTTGGGGAGCTACGAGCAGTACTTC.

The genes are TRBV28 and TRBJ1-1, with TRBD1 identical over 9 bases. V was pared by 9 bases and J by 2 bases, with 7 bases of the junction left unmatched. This CDR3 spans 14 amino acids. From germline, CDR1 is MDHEN and CDR2 SYDVKM. The CDR3 bases are TGTGCCAGTTTAACGGGACAGGGCAACACTGAAGCTTTCTTT. This encodes CASLTGQGNTEAFF.

This chain links TRBV6-4 with TRBJ2-1; D possibly corresponds to TRBD2 (6 bases). The CDR3 runs to 16 residues. Germline V gene data show CDR1 as MRHNA and CDR2 as SNTAGT. The germline V and J ends were trimmed by 3 bases and 1 base, with 13 bases remaining between them. Written as DNA, the CDR3 is TGTGCCAGCAGTGATCCCGGGACTCCATCCTACAATGAGCAGTTCTTC. Its translation: CASSDPGTPSYNEQFF.

This sequence joins TRBV18 and TRBJ2-2; the match to TRBD2 covers 8 bases. Germline-derived CDR1 and CDR2 are KGHSH and LQKENI. This CDR3 spans 14 amino acids. V lost 8 bases to trimming and J lost 6 bases; unmatched junction nucleotides: 8. CDR3 in amino acids: CASETSVEAGELFF. CDR3 DNA: TGTGCCAGCGAGACTAGCGTGGAGGCCGGGGAGCTGTTTTTT.

V usage is TRBV4-1 and J usage is TRBJ1-4; D gene unclear. This CDR3 comprises 13 residues. The germline V and J ends were trimmed by 2 bases and 10 bases, with 11 bases remaining between them. Germline values: CDR1 MGHRA, CDR2 YSYEKL. CDR3 amino acids: CASSQTPLGKLFF. The DNA of the CDR3 is TGCGCCAGCAGCCAAACCCCCCTAGGAAAACTGTTTTTT.

The gene calls are TRBV14 and TRBJ2-1; 8 bases fit TRBD2. Trimming cost V 3 bases and J 5 bases; bases outside gene matches: 9. Germline V gives CDR1 SGHDN, CDR2 FVKESK. This CDR3 has 16 amino acids. The CDR3 nucleotides read TGTGCCAGCAGCCATAGCGGGGTAGGTCTGCACAATGAGCAGTTCTTC. Amino acids: CASSHSGVGLHNEQFF.

The V call is TRBV28, the J call TRBJ1-2, with 7 positions matching TRBD1. Germline lookup yields CDR1 MDHEN and CDR2 SYDVKM. The ends lost 4 bases at V and 5 bases at J; junction bases unmatched: 4. The CDR3 is made up of 13 amino acids. CDR3: CASSWTGAYGYTF. The CDR3 DNA is TGTGCCAGCAGTTGGACAGGAGCTTATGGCTACACCTTC.

This clone was recorded only once. This rearrangement joins TRBV6-4 to TRBJ2-2, with 8 bases matching TRBD1. The V gene end was trimmed by 6 bases and the J gene end by 3 bases; junction bases not matched to a gene: 6. Germline CDR1 MRHNA, CDR2 SNTAGT. The CDR3 spans 15 residues. The CDR3 DNA is TGTGCCAGCAGCCCAGGGACAGGTCACACCGGGGAGCTGTTTTTT. This encodes CASSPGTGHTGELFF.

V usage is TRBV19 and J usage is TRBJ2-7, with 9 bases fitting TRBD1. CDR3 length: 12 amino acids. Germline V lookup: CDR1 LNHDA, CDR2 SQIVND (reference sequence). V was pared by 8 bases and J by 5 bases, with 4 bases of the junction left unmatched. The CDR3 here is CASSYRGHEQYF. DNA of the CDR3: TGTGCCAGTTCATACAGGGGGCACGAGCAGTACTTC. Filled out from reference TRBV19 and TRBJ2-7, the complete variable domain reads DGGITQSPKYLFRKEGQNVTLSCEQNLNHDAMYWYRQDPGQGLRLIYYSQIVNDFQKGDIAEGYSVSREKKESFPLTVTSAQKNPTAFYLCASSYRGHEQYFGPGTRLTVT.

J is TRBJ1-2 and V is TRBV9; D ambiguous. CDR3 length equals 14 residues. V was shortened by 0 bases and J by 5 bases, with 11 bases between the two germline ends. The germline CDR1 and CDR2 sequences are SGDLS and YYNGEE. The CDR3 sequence: CASSVAGEAYGYTF. In nucleotides, the CDR3 is TGTGCCAGCAGCGTAGCCGGTGAGGCTTATGGCTACACCTTC.

This chain uses TRBV28 with TRBJ2-1; TRBD1 agrees at 8 bases. The V gene's germline CDR1 is MDHEN and CDR2 SYDVKM. The junction had 3 bases not matched to a gene; V was cut back by 5 bases and J by 6 bases. CDR3 length: 13 residues. The CDR3, as DNA: TGTGCCAGCAGTCCTACAGGGGGCAATGAGCAGTTCTTC. It translates to CASSPTGGNEQFF.

This clone occurred once. This sequence joins TRBV5-1 and TRBJ1-1; 10 bases map to TRBD1. V was clipped by 4 bases and J by 3 bases; unmatched bases: 9. Germline CDR1 and CDR2: SGHRS and YFSETQ. CDR3 length: 16 amino acids. CDR3 in DNA: TGCGCCAGCAGCCCCACCGGGACAGGGGTATACACTGAAGCTTTCTTT. It codes for CASSPTGTGVYTEAFF. Together with reference TRBV5-1 and TRBJ1-1, the CDR3 gives the full variable domain: KAGVTQTPRYLIKTRGQQVTLSCSPISGHRSVSWYQQTPGQGLQFLFEYFSETQRNKGNFPGRFSGRQFSNSRSEMNVSTLELGDSALYLCASSPTGTGVYTEAFFGQGTRLTVV.

The rearrangement links TRBV5-8 to TRBJ2-5; a weak D match, TRBD1 (5 bases). The CDR3 runs to 14 residues. Germline loops: CDR1 SGHTS, CDR2 YDEGEE. V was pared by 1 base and J by 1 base, with 8 bases between. Here the CDR3 DNA reads TGTGCCAGCAGCTTGCAAGACAGCCAAGAGACCCAGTACTTC. It encodes CASSLQDSQETQYF.